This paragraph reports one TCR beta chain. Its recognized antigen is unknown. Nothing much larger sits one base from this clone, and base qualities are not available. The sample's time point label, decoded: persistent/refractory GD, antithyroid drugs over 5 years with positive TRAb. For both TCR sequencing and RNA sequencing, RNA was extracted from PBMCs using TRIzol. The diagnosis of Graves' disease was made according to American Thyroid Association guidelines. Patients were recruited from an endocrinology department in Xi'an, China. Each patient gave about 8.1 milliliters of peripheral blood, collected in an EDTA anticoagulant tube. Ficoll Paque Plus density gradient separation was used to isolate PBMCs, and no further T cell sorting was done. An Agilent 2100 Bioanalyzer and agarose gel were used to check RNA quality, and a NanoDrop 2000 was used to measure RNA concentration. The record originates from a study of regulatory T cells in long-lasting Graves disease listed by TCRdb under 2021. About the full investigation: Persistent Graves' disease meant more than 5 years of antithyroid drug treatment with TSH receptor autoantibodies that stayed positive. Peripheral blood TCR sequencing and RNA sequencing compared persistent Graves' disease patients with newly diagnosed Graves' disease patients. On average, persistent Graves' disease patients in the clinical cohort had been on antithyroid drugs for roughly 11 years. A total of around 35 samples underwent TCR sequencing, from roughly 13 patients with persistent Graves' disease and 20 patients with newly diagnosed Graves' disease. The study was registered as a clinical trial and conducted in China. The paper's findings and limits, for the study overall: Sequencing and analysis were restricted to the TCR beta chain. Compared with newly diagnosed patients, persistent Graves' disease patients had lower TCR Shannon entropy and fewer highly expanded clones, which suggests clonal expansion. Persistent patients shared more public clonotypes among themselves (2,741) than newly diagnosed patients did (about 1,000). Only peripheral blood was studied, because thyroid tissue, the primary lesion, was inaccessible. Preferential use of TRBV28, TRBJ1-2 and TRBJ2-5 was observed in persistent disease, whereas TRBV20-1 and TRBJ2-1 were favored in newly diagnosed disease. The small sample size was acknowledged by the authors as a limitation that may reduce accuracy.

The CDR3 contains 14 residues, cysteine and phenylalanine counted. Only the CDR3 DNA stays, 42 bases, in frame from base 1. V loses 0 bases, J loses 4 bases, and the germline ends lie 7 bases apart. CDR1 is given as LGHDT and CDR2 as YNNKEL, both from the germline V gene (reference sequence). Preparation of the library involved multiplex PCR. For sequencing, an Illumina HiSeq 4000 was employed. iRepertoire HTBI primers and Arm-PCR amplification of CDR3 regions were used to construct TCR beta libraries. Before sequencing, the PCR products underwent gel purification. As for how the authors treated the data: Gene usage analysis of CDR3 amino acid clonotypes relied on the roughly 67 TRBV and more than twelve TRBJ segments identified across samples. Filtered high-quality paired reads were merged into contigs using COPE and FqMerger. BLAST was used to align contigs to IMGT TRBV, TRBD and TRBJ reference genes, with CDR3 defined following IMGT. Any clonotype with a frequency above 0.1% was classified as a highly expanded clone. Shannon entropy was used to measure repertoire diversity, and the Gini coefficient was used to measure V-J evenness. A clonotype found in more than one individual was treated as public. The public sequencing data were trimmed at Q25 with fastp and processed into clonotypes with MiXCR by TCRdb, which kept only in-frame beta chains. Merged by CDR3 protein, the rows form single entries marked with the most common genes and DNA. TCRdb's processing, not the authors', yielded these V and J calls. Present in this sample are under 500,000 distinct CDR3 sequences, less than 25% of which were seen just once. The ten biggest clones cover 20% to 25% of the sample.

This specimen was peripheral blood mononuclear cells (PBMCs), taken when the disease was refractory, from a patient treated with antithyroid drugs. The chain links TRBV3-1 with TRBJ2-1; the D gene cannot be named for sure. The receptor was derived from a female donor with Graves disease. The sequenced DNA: TGTGCCAGCAGCCAAGATGCACTTTACAATGAGCAGTTCTTC. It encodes CASSQDALYNEQFF.